This is a list of T cell receptor beta chains from one sample in a study of PD-L1 blockade in urothelial cancer. The data were produced by immunoSEQ multiplex PCR, yet TCRdb's version contains in-frame clones alone and is incomplete. The sample contains under 100,000 clones, 90% of which appear only once. The material was PBMCs, obtained around atezolizumab (anti-PD-L1) treatment. These receptors all stem from a man between 60 and 75 years old with urothelial cancer. The CDR3 runs from the conserved cysteine through the conserved F or W. D genes are given only for firm matches. Some rows mark clone size as missing; the rest say once, few, many or name a class of expanded clone.

TRBV18	TRBJ2-5	-	TRBD1	CASRDSQETQYF	TGTGCCAGCCGGGACAGTCAAGAGACCCAGTACTTC
TRBV7-2	TRBJ2-7	once	TRBD2	CASSLASGGAYEQYF	TGTGCCAGCAGCTTAGCTAGCGGGGGGGCATATGAGCAGTACTTC
TRBV28	TRBJ2-5	-	-	CASSPPDRQETQYF	TGTGCCAGCAGCCCCCCGGACAGACAAGAGACCCAGTACTTC
TRBV7-9	TRBJ1-4	-	-	CASSWTEGEKLFF	TGTGCCAGCAGCTGGACTGAAGGAGAAAAACTGTTTTTT
TRBV19	TRBJ2-5	-	TRBD1	CASSIPQGAGETQYF	TGTGCCAGTAGTATCCCGCAGGGGGCAGGGGAGACCCAGTACTTC
TRBV5-4	TRBJ2-2	once	TRBD2	CASSSRQILAGVTGELFF	TGTGCCAGCAGCTCACGCCAAATCCTAGCGGGGGTAACGGGGGAGCTGTTTTTT
TRBV5-1	TRBJ2-1	-	-	CASSWGGGEGNEQFF	TGCGCCAGCAGTTGGGGGGGCGGGGAGGGGAATGAGCAGTTCTTC
TRBV2	TRBJ1-3	-	-	CASSEFQGLIGNTIYF	TGTGCCAGCAGTGAATTCCAGGGGCTGATTGGAAACACCATATATTTT
TRBV2	TRBJ1-1	-	-	CASSPLGGRSTEAFF	TGTGCCAGCAGCCCACTGGGGGGGCGAAGCACTGAAGCTTTCTTT
TRBV2	TRBJ1-1	-	-	CASRSERDTEAFF	TGTGCCAGCAGATCGGAGAGAGACACTGAAGCTTTCTTT
TRBV11-1	TRBJ1-2	-	TRBD1	CASSLAPTGSYGYTF	TGTGCCAGCAGCTTAGCTCCGACAGGGAGCTATGGCTACACCTTC
TRBV10-3	TRBJ1-3	-	-	CAIGLGGSGNTIYF	TGTGCCATTGGACTCGGGGGCTCTGGAAACACCATATATTTT
TRBV19	TRBJ1-2	-	-	CASRTGTKDGYTF	TGTGCCAGTAGAACCGGGACAAAAGATGGCTACACCTTC
TRBV5-4	TRBJ2-1	once	-	CASSPMGGAYNEQFF	TGTGCCAGCAGCCCAATGGGGGGGGCTTACAATGAGCAGTTCTTC
TRBV7-3	TRBJ2-4	-	TRBD2	CASISGLAGGPVTTNIQYF	TGTGCCAGCATCTCGGGACTAGCGGGAGGGCCAGTGACGACAAACATTCAGTACTTC
TRBV19	TRBJ2-5	few	TRBD1	CATRTGNQETQYF	TGTGCCACCCGGACAGGAAACCAAGAGACCCAGTACTTC
TRBV5-1	TRBJ2-1	-	TRBD2	CASSTGRTSGSNEQFF	TGCGCCAGCAGCACAGGTCGGACTAGCGGGAGCAATGAGCAGTTCTTC
TRBV11-2	TRBJ2-3	-	-	CASSSIAENTDTQYF	TGTGCCAGCAGCTCTATAGCGGAGAACACAGATACGCAGTATTTT
TRBV6-6	TRBJ2-3	-	-	CASSPSGDSTDTQYF	TGTGCCAGCAGTCCCAGCGGAGACAGCACAGATACGCAGTATTTT
TRBV7-9	TRBJ1-6	-	-	CASGTPGSYNSPLHF	TGTGCCAGCGGAACCCCAGGGTCCTATAATTCACCCCTCCACTTT
TRBV30	TRBJ2-5	-	-	CAWSVLGGETQYF	TGTGCCTGGAGTGTACTAGGGGGAGAGACCCAGTACTTC
TRBV27	TRBJ2-7	-	-	CASRSPWTRWSGEQYF	TGTGCCAGCAGATCGCCGTGGACACGCTGGTCGGGCGAGCAGTACTTC
TRBV21-1	TRBJ2-5	-	-	CASSIRGGIETQYF	TGTGCCAGCAGCATCCGCGGGGGGATAGAGACCCAGTACTTC
TRBV9	TRBJ1-2	-	TRBD1	CASSVGRDRAYGYTF	TGTGCCAGCAGCGTAGGAAGGGACAGGGCCTATGGCTACACCTTC
TRBV5-4	TRBJ2-1	-	TRBD2	CASSLWRGLAGNNEQFF	TGTGCCAGCAGCTTGTGGAGAGGCCTAGCGGGGAACAATGAGCAGTTCTTC
TRBV11-3	TRBJ1-1	once	TRBD1	CASSTTGTPGNTEAFF	TGTGCCAGCAGCACGACAGGGACTCCAGGGAACACTGAAGCTTTCTTT
TRBV18	TRBJ1-2	-	-	CASSPPARFAHGSYGYTF	TGTGCCAGCTCACCACCGGCGAGATTCGCCCACGGGAGCTATGGCTACACCTTC
TRBV30	TRBJ2-5	-	TRBD2	CAWSSGGDLETQYF	TGTGCCTGGAGTTCGGGGGGGGATCTGGAGACCCAGTACTTC
TRBV9	TRBJ2-3	-	-	CASSASGSSTDTQYF	TGTGCCAGCAGCGCCAGCGGTTCTAGCACAGATACGCAGTATTTT